The table lists the clone carrying this TCR beta chain with a few counts. The target antigen is unknown. After removal of 6 bases from V and 4 bases from J, the junction contained 7 bases not matched to a gene. Germline assignment: CDR1 DFQATT and CDR2 SNEGSKA (reference sequence). This CDR3 has 13 amino acids. In TCRdb, the 5' RACE reads were re-called with MiXCR into one record per CDR3 protein. The top ten clones hold 6.8% of a sample with fewer than 650,000 distinct CDR3 sequences, 12% of them seen once. The sample is drawn from a study of CD8 T cells in ankylosing spondylitis. Points from the study as a whole: As reported, disease-linked clones showed significant enrichment in matched ankylosing spondylitis synovial fluid. Seemingly characteristic of ankylosing spondylitis blood was a TCR beta motif consisting of roughly 8 highly homologous variants.

Sequences were obtained from blood, either unsorted or a sorted T cell fraction (not recorded which). This chain uses TRBV20-1 with TRBJ1-2, with 8 bases that match TRBD1. The receptor's source is a male donor with ankylosing spondylitis. The CDR3 sequence: CSAPTGAAYGYTF. In nucleotides, the CDR3 is TGCAGTGCCCCGACAGGGGCGGCCTATGGCTACACCTTC.